This T cell receptor (beta chain) derives from a study of cytomegalovirus exposure and HLA in healthy donors. Trimming cost V 0 bases and J 4 bases, with 11 bases left between them. CDR1 and CDR2 (germline): SGHRS, YFSETQ. The CDR3 has 14 residues. About this clone itself: Its antigen is currently unknown.

The PCR used 60 Vbeta and 13 Jbeta primers. The data were produced by immunoSEQ multiplex PCR, yet TCRdb's version contains in-frame clones alone and is incomplete. Of approximately 97,000 clones listed, 55% to 80% are singletons. Study-wide findings and caveats: Accurate prediction of HLA-A and HLA-B alleles (for most subjects) was reportedly achieved from TCR beta sequences. The number of N-insertions in an Asian-associated ancestry cluster was reportedly below the 666-donor mean in a later analysis.

The origin of this receptor is a human donor in good health. This chain links TRBV5-1 with TRBJ2-7; D may be TRBD1 (5 bases). The specimen was PBMCs. The DNA for the CDR3 is TGCGCCAGCAGCTTGGGAAAACAGGATTACGAGCAGTACTTC. It specifies CASSLGKQDYEQYF.